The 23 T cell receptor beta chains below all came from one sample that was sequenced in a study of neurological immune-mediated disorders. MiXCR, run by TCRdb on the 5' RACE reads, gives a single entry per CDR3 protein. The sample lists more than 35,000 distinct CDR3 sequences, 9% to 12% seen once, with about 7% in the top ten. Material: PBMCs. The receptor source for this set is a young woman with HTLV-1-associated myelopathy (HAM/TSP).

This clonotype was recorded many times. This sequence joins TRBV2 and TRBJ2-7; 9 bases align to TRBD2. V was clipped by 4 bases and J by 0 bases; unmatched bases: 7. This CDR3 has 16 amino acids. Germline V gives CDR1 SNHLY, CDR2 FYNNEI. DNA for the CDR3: TGTGCCAGCAGTGTCCCGGGACTAGCAAGCTCCTACGAGCAGTACTTC. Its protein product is CASSVPGLASSYEQYF.

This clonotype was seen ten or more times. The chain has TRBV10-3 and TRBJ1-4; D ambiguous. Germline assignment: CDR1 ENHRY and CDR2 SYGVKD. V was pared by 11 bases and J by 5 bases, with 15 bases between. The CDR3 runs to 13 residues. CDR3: CAVGRGQNEKLFF. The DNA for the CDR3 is TGTGCCGTCGGGCGGGGTCAGAATGAAAAACTGTTTTTT.

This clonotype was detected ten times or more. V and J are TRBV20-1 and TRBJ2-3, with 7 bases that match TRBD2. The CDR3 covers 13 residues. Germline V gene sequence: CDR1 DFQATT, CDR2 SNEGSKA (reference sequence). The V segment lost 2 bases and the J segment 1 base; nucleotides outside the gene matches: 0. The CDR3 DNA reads TGCAGTGCTAGAACTAGCGGCACAGATACGCAGTATTTT. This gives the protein CSARTSGTDTQYF.

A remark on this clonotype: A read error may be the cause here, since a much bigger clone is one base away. CDR3 loop: CASSRPVQGPNTEAFF. As DNA, the CDR3 is TGTGCCAGCAGCCGACCGGTACAGGGGCCGAACACTGAAGCTTTCTTT. The V and J genes are TRBV12-3 or TRBV12-4 and TRBJ1-1, with 7 bases that match TRBD1. The V and J ends lost 6 bases and 1 base, in that order; junction bases with no gene match: 11. The CDR3 length is 16 residues.

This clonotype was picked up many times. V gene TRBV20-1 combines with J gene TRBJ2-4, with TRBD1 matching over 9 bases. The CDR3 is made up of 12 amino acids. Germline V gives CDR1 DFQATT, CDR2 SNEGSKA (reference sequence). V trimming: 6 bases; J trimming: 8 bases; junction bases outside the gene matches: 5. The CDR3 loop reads CSAGQGSYIQYF. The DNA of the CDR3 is TGCAGTGCCGGACAGGGGTCTTACATTCAGTACTTC.

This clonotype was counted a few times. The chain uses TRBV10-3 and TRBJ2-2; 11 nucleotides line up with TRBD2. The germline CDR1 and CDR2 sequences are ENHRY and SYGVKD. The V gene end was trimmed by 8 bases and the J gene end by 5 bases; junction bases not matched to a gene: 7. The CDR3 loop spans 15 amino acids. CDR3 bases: TGTGCCATCGGCCCCCTAGCGGGGGGAACCGGGGAGCTGTTTTTT. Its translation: CAIGPLAGGTGELFF.

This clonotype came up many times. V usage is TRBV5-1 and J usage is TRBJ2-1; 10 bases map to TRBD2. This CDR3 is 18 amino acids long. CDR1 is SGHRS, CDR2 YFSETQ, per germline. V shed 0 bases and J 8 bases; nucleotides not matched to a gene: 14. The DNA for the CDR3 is TGCGCCAGCAGCTTGGCCGGGCCTAGCGGGGGTCTATCAGATGAGCAGTTCTTC. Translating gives CASSLAGPSGGLSDEQFF.

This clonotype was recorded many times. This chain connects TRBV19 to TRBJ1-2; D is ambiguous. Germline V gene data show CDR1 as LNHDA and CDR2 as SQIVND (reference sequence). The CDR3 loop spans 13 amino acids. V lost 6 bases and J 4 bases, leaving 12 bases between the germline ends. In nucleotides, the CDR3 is TGTGCCAGTAGCCTCGGGTCTGGCTATGGCTACACCTTC. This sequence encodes CASSLGSGYGYTF.

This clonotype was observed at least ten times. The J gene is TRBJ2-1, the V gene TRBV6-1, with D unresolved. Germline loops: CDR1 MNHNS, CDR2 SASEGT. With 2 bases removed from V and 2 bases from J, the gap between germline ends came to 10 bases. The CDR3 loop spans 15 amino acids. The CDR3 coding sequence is TGTGCCAGCAGTGAACAGTCGGAGCCCTACAATGAGCAGTTCTTC. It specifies CASSEQSEPYNEQFF.

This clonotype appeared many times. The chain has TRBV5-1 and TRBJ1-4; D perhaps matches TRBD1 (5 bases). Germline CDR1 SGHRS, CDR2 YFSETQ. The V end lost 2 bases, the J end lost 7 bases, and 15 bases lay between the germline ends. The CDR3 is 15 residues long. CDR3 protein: CASSLGGGRVEKLFF. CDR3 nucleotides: TGCGCCAGCAGCTTAGGCGGGGGACGTGTTGAAAAACTGTTTTTT.

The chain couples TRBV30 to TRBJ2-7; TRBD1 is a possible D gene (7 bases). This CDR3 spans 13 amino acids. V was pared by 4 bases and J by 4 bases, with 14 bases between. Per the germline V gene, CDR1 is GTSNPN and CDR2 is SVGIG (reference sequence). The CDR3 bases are TGTGCCTGGACGGGGGACAGCGGGTACGAGCAGTACTTC. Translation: CAWTGDSGYEQYF.

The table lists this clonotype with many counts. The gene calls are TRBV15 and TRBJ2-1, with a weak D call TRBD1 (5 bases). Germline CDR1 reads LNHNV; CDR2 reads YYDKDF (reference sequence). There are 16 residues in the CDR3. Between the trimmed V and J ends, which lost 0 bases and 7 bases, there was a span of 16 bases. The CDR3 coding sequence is TGTGCCACCAGCAGAGATGGGCAGGGAATTTATAATGAGCAGTTCTTC. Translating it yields CATSRDGQGIYNEQFF.

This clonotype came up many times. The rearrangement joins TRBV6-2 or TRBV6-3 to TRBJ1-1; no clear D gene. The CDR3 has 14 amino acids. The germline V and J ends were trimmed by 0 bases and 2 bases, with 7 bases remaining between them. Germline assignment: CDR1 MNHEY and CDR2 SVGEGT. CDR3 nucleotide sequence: TGTGCCAGCAGTTACTCTGCGTTTAACACTGAAGCTTTCTTT. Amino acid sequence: CASSYSAFNTEAFF.

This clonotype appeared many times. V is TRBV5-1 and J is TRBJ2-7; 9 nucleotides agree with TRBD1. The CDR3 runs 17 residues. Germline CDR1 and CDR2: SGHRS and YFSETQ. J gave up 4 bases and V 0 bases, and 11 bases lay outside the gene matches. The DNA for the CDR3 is TGCGCCAGCAGCTTGGGGTCCCCGGGACAGGGAACGTACGAGCAGTACTTC. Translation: CASSLGSPGQGTYEQYF. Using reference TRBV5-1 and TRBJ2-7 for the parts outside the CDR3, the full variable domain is KAGVTQTPRYLIKTRGQQVTLSCSPISGHRSVSWYQQTPGQGLQFLFEYFSETQRNKGNFPGRFSGRQFSNSRSEMNVSTLELGDSALYLCASSLGSPGQGTYEQYFGPGTRLTVT.

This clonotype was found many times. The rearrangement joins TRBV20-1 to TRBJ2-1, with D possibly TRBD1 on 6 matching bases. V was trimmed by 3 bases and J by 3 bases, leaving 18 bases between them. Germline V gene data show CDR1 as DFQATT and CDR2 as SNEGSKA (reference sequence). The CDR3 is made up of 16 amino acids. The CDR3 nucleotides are TGCAGTGCTAGTCCCATATTGGGGGCCTACTACAATGAGCAGTTCTTC. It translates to CSASPILGAYYNEQFF.

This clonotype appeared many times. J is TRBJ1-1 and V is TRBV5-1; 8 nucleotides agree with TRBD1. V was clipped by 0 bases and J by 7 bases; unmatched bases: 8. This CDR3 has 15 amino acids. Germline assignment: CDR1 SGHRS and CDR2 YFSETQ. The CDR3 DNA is TGCGCCAGCAGCTTGGCGAGACAGGGGTGGGGTGAAGCTTTCTTT. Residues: CASSLARQGWGEAFF. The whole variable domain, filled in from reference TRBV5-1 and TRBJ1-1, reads KAGVTQTPRYLIKTRGQQVTLSCSPISGHRSVSWYQQTPGQGLQFLFEYFSETQRNKGNFPGRFSGRQFSNSRSEMNVSTLELGDSALYLCASSLARQGWGEAFFGQGTRLTVV.

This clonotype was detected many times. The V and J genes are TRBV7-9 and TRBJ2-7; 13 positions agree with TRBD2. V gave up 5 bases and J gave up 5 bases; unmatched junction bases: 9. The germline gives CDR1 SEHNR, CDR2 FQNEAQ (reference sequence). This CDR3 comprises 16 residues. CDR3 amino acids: CASSPPGLAGRNEQYF. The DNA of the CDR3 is TGTGCCAGCAGCCCCCCGGGACTAGCGGGGAGAAACGAGCAGTACTTC.

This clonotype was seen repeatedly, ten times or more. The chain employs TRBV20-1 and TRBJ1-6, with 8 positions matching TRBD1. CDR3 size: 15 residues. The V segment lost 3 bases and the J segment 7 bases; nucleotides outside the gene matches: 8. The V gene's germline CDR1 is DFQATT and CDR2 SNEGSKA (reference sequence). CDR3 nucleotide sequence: TGCAGTGCTAGGCGACCGGACAGGGACAATTCACCCCTCCACTTT. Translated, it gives CSARRPDRDNSPLHF.

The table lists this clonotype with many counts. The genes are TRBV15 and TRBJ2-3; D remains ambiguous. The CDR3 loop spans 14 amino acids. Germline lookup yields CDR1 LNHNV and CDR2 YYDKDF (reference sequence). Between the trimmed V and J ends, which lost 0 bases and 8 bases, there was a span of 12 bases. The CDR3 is CATSRDRALGTQYF. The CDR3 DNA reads TGTGCCACCAGCAGAGATCGGGCGCTTGGTACGCAGTATTTT.

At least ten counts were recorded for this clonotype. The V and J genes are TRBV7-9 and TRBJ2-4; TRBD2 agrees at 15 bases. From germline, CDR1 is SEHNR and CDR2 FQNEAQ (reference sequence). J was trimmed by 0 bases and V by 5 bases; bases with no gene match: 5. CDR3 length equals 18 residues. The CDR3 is CASSPGLAGGIAKNIQYF. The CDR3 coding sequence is TGTGCCAGCAGCCCCGGACTAGCGGGGGGGATAGCCAAAAACATTCAGTACTTC. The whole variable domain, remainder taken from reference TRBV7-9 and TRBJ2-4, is DTGVSQNPRHKITKRGQNVTFRCDPISEHNRLYWYRQTLGQGPEFLTYFQNEAQLEKSRLLSDRFSAERPKGSFSTLEIQRTEQGDSAMYLCASSPGLAGGIAKNIQYFGAGTRLSVL.

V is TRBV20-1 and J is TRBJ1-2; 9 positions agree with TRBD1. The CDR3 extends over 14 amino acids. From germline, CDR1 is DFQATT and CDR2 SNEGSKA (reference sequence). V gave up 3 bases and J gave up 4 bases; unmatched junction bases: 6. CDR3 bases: TGCAGTGCTAGTAGAGACAGGGGGGCCTATGGCTACACCTTC. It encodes CSASRDRGAYGYTF.

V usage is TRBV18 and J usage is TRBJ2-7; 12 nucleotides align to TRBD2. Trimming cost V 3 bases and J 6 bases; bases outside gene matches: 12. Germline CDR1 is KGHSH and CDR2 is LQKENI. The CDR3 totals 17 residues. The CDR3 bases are TGTGCCAGCTCACCCCTAGCTAGCGGGGGGGCCGGCGGCGAGCAGTACTTC. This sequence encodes CASSPLASGGAGGEQYF.

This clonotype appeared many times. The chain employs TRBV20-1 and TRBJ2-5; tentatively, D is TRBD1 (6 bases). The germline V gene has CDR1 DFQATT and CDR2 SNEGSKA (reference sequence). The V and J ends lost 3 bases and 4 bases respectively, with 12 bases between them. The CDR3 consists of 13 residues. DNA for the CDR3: TGCAGTGCTAGCGAGACAGGAACAGAGACCCAGTACTTC. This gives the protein CSASETGTETQYF.